This T cell receptor beta chain was sequenced during a study of blood T cell repertoires in COVID-19. Study details: Specimens from acute and convalescent COVID-19 originated in the United States, Italy and Spain.

Trimming took off 5 bases at V and 15 bases at J, with 23 bases between the two ends. CDR3 length: 14 residues. CDR1 and CDR2 (germline): SNHLY, FYNNEI. Some clones are missing from TCRdb's copy, which holds only in-frame ones; the method was immunoSEQ multiplex PCR. The data hold 110,000 to 150,000 clones, with 82% observed a single time. Sequences were obtained from peripheral blood. This rearrangement joins TRBV2 to TRBJ2-1; D is perhaps TRBD2 (7 bases). The sequence was obtained from an elderly woman with acute or convalescent COVID-19. In DNA form, the CDR3 reads TGTGCCAGCAGTCCGGACAGAGGGACTTCGGGGGGGTTCTTC. The encoded protein is CASSPDRGTSGGFF.